This T cell receptor beta chain was captured by sequencing in a study of T cell repertoires in cytomegalovirus infection (dated 2019 in TCRdb). At the level of the whole study: The peptide stimulations were aimed at well-studied HLA-B-restricted epitopes as well as recently identified HLA-C-restricted CMV epitopes, whose presentation resists viral immunomodulation. Because public TCR beta signatures pointed to carriage of CMV infection together with the matching HLA type, the HLA type of each donor mattered for the analysis.

V and J lose 8 bases and 0 bases, and a span of 13 bases separates them. The CDR3 has 15 amino acids, counting the end cysteine and phenylalanine. Only the CDR3 DNA is retained, 45 bases long and in frame from the first base. From the germline V gene, CDR1 is WSHSY and CDR2 is SAAADI. What the authors observed across the whole study: Carriers of CMV infection plus the relevant HLA type were discriminated by the cumulative frequency of public TCR beta family members in the study cohort and in an independent roughly 370-donor cohort. The ex vivo response was dominated by HLA-C-restricted CMV-specific TCR beta clonotypes, which also provided the single most frequent clonotype in two of eight donors.

Reading the label with the study, this specimen's treatment or condition is: in vitro stimulation with specific CMV peptide epitopes to enrich CMV-specific T cells. Details on this clonotype: Its antigen is currently not known. One base away there is no much larger clone; base qualities are not given.

The reads were generated on an Illumina HiSeq 1500. TCRdb reanalyzed the raw reads on its own, using fastp at Q25 for trimming and MiXCR for clone calling, and kept in-frame beta chains. CDR3 protein sequences are deduplicated, and each keeps its most common genes and DNA. The sample includes 95,000 to 120,000 distinct CDR3 sequences, with around 30% observed a single time. The ten most abundant clones make up around 41% of the sample. This clonotype originated in a human donor in good health (CMV status not recorded). Some clones in this sample may be carry-over from other donors' samples. The sequence links TRBV10-2 to TRBJ2-2; the D region possibly corresponds to TRBD1 (6 bases align). This material consisted of CD8+ T cells from cultured PBMCs, taken from culture after CMV antigen stimulation. CDR3 protein: CASHLGASNTGELFF. Here is the DNA: TGCGCCAGCCATTTGGGGGCTTCGAACACCGGGGAGCTGTTTTTT.